Listed here are 12 T cell receptor beta chains from one sample, sequenced in a study of CD8+ T cells in alopecia areata. Indicated treatment: oral pan-JAK inhibitor, 5-10 mg twice daily. cDNA reverse transcribed from extracted RNA served as the sequencing template. TCRdb keeps only in-frame clones here, not all; method: immunoSEQ multiplex PCR. Of under 250,000 clones detected, approximately 70% appear once; the ten largest clones hold 0.95% to 1.5%. This specimen was CD4+ T cells sorted from blood, taken around week 44, from a patient treated with tofacitinib. The origin of the receptors is a human donor with alopecia areata.

This clone was recorded once. This chain connects TRBV7-3 to TRBJ2-1; D is possibly TRBD1 (6 bases). The CDR3 covers 15 residues. Germline V CDR1 and CDR2: SGHTA, FQGTGA. V lost 5 bases and J lost 2, with 13 bases in between. CDR3 region: CASSLQGTAYNEQFF. Written as DNA, the CDR3 is TGTGCCAGCAGCCTTCAGGGGACCGCCTACAATGAGCAGTTCTTC.

The chain employs TRBV5-1 and TRBJ2-5, with 7 bases matching TRBD1. CDR3 length: 16 amino acids. CDR1 and CDR2 (germline): SGHRS, YFSETQ. V trimming: 0 bases; J trimming: 0 bases; junction bases outside the gene matches: 5. The CDR3 DNA sequence: TGCGCCAGCAGCTTGGTGGTTACAGGGGACCAAGAGACCCAGTACTTC. This sequence encodes CASSLVVTGDQETQYF.

The chain links TRBV29-1 to TRBJ1-2, with TRBD1 as a possible D gene (6 bases). The CDR3 extends over 14 amino acids. Germline CDR1 is SQVTM and CDR2 is ANQGSEA. The V gene lost 3 bases and the J gene lost 8 bases, with 19 bases spanning the gap. The CDR3 loop is CSVDLEAGARGYTF. CDR3 in DNA: TGCAGCGTTGACCTAGAGGCGGGGGCGAGGGGCTACACCTTC.

The rearrangement joins TRBV29-1 to TRBJ1-5; D ambiguous. CDR3 length: 13 residues. Trimming took 4 bases from V and 2 from J, leaving 9 bases between them. The germline V gene encodes CDR1 SQVTM and CDR2 ANQGSEA. The DNA for the CDR3 is TGCAGCGTTGGAGGGTCGGGCAATCAGCCCCAGCATTTT. Its translation is CSVGGSGNQPQHF.

The CDR3 DNA sequence: TGTGCCAGCAGCTTAGATGTGACAGGGGTTCGGGAGACCCAGTACTTC. As protein: CASSLDVTGVRETQYF. V gene TRBV7-2 combines with J gene TRBJ2-5; 8 nucleotides align to TRBD1. CDR3 length equals 16 residues. After removal of 1 base from V and 5 bases from J, the junction contained 9 bases not matched to a gene. The germline gives CDR1 SGHTA, CDR2 FQGNSA. Full variable domain (remainder filled in from reference TRBV7-2 and TRBJ2-5): GAGVSQSPSNKVTEKGKDVELRCDPISGHTALYWYRQSLGQGLEFLIYFQGNSAPDKSGLPSDRFSAERTGGSVSTLTIQRTQQEDSAVYLCASSLDVTGVRETQYFGPGTRLLVL.

The chain carries TRBV5-6 and TRBJ2-7; D could derive from TRBD1 or TRBD2 (5 bases each). The CDR3 is 14 amino acids. V was trimmed by 4 bases and J by 3 bases, leaving 14 bases between them. The germline CDR1 and CDR2 sequences are SGHDT and YYEEEE. CDR3 amino acids: CASSQGDGFYEQYF. The CDR3 DNA reads as TGTGCCAGCAGCCAAGGGGACGGTTTCTACGAGCAGTACTTC.

V usage is TRBV6-5 and J usage is TRBJ1-5; a weak D match, TRBD1 (6 bases). The CDR3 has 13 residues. Germline CDR1 MNHEY, CDR2 SVGAGI. V lost 4 bases, J lost 6 bases, and 10 bases lay in between. The CDR3 region is CASSFGGGQPQHF. The CDR3, as DNA: TGTGCCAGCAGTTTTGGAGGGGGTCAGCCCCAGCATTTT.

In its sample, this clone was seen a few times. V and J are TRBV12-5 and TRBJ1-1; D remains ambiguous. The CDR3 length is 12 residues. Germline V lookup: CDR1 LGHNT, CDR2 FRNRAP. With 3 bases removed from V and 8 bases from J, the gap between germline ends came to 10 bases. The CDR3 reads CASGLELNEAFF. CDR3 DNA: TGTGCTAGTGGTTTAGAACTTAACGAAGCTTTCTTT.

This clone was recorded at least ten times. V usage is TRBV19 and J usage is TRBJ1-1; D perhaps matches TRBD1 (5 bases). This CDR3 is 12 amino acids long. Trimming took 5 bases from V and 5 from J, leaving 9 bases between them. Per germline, CDR1 LNHDA and CDR2 SQIVND (reference sequence). DNA of the CDR3: TGTGCCAGTAGTTCCAGGGCAACTGAAGCTTTCTTT. The encoded protein is CASSSRATEAFF.

The genes are TRBV30 and TRBJ1-5; D is possibly TRBD1 (6 bases). V lost 2 bases and J lost 6, with 17 bases in between. This CDR3 has 15 residues. Germline CDR1 reads GTSNPN; CDR2 reads SVGIG (reference sequence). In nucleotides, the CDR3 is TGTGCCTGGAGTTCTCCCCCAGGGGTTGGTCAGCCCCAGCATTTT. As protein: CAWSSPPGVGQPQHF. The variable domain in full, completed from reference TRBV30 and TRBJ1-5, reads SQTIHQWPATLVQPVGSPLSLECTVEGTSNPNLYWYRQAAGRGLQLLFYSVGIGQISSEVPQNLSASRPQDRQFILSSKKLLLSDSGFYLCAWSSPPGVGQPQHFGDGTRLSIL.

The chain is built from TRBV5-1 and TRBJ2-2; D is undetermined. V dropped 0 bases and J dropped 0 bases, with 6 bases sitting between them. Germline V gene data show CDR1 as SGHRS and CDR2 as YFSETQ. The CDR3 sequence is 15 residues long. CDR3: CASSLDNANTGELFF. The CDR3 DNA sequence: TGCGCCAGCAGCTTGGACAACGCGAACACCGGGGAGCTGTTTTTT.

The CDR3 is CASSFRQGIHGYTF. Written as DNA, the CDR3 is TGTGCCAGCAGTTTCCGACAGGGGATCCATGGCTACACCTTC. This sequence joins TRBV27 and TRBJ1-2; 8 nucleotides line up with TRBD1. The V gene's germline CDR1 is MNHEY and CDR2 SMNVEV (reference sequence). This CDR3 spans 14 amino acids. Germline trimming cut 3 bases from V and 6 bases from J; bases unmatched to any gene: 6.